Below, 17 T cell receptor beta chains from the same sample are listed, as sequenced in a study of spatial heterogeneity in lung cancer. Specified time point: sample taken at primary tumor resection. Extraction of whole RNA from tumor, nontumor lung or frozen PBMC preceded unsorted sequencing. TCRdb redid the calling of the 5' RACE reads with MiXCR, one entry per CDR3 protein. This table has about 8,500 distinct CDR3 sequences, over 7.5% appearing once. Here the sequenced sample was PBMCs, taken at surgery. These receptors were obtained from a female donor with early-stage non-small cell lung cancer.

This clonotype has a count of ten or more. The chain has TRBV11-3 and TRBJ1-1; tentative D call: TRBD1 (6 bases). CDR1 and CDR2 from the germline V gene are SGHNT and YENEEA. V dropped 3 bases and J dropped 3 bases, with 11 bases sitting between them. The CDR3 is 14 residues long. The CDR3 nucleotides read TGTGCCAGCAGCTTGACAGGAGGGGACACTGAAGCTTTCTTT. Protein product: CASSLTGGDTEAFF. The full variable domain, in which reference TRBV11-3 and TRBJ1-1 provide the parts outside the CDR3, is EAGVVQSPRYKIIEKKQPVAFWCNPISGHNTLYWYLQNLGQGPELLIRYENEEAVDDSQLPKDRFSAERLKGVDSTLKIQPAELGDSAVYLCASSLTGGDTEAFFGQGTRLTVV.

The sample holds many counts of this clonotype. The chain recombines TRBV5-1 with TRBJ2-2; tentative D call: TRBD1 (6 bases). Germline CDR1 and CDR2: SGHRS and YFSETQ. Trimming took off 4 bases at V and 3 bases at J, with 13 bases between the two ends. This CDR3 is built from 15 residues. CDR3 protein: CASSPQGQDTGELFF. The CDR3 bases are TGCGCCAGCAGCCCTCAGGGGCAGGACACCGGGGAGCTGTTTTTT.

This clonotype is medium-sized. The chain couples TRBV5-1 to TRBJ2-7; 9 nucleotides line up with TRBD2. Germline-derived CDR1 and CDR2 are SGHRS and YFSETQ. This CDR3 region has 15 residues. Trimming at V came to 0 bases and at J to 5 bases, leaving 6 bases not matched to a gene. The CDR3 loop is CASSLASGDIDEQYF. CDR3 sequence (DNA): TGCGCCAGCAGCTTGGCTAGCGGGGATATTGACGAGCAGTACTTC.

This clonotype showed up many times. DNA for the CDR3: TGCAGCGTTGAAGGCTCGGATCAAGAGACCCAGTACTTC. Protein sequence: CSVEGSDQETQYF. The rearrangement uses TRBV29-1 and TRBJ2-5; D uncertain. Trimming removed 1 base at V and 2 bases at J, with 8 bases between. The length of the CDR3 is 13 residues. CDR1 is SQVTM, CDR2 ANQGSEA, per germline.

In this sample, this clonotype is large. The chain joins TRBV5-8 to TRBJ2-5, with a weak D call TRBD1 (5 bases). V was clipped by 3 bases and J by 4 bases, with 16 bases between them. Germline V lookup: CDR1 SGHTS, CDR2 YDEGEE. The length of the CDR3 is 15 residues. As DNA, the CDR3 is TGTGCCAGCAGCTGGGGCAGTTGGATCGGAGAGACCCAGTACTTC. Translated: CASSWGSWIGETQYF. The whole variable domain, remainder taken from reference TRBV5-8 and TRBJ2-5, is EAGVTQSPTHLIKTRGQQATLRCSPISGHTSVYWYQQALGLGLQFLLWYDEGEERNRGNFPPRFSGRQFPNYSSELNVNALELEDSALYLCASSWGSWIGETQYFGPGTRLLVL.

The gene calls are TRBV29-1 and TRBJ2-5; weak D call: TRBD1 (6 bases). With 7 bases removed from V and 2 bases from J, the gap between germline ends came to 17 bases. CDR3 size: 14 residues. The V gene's germline CDR1 is SQVTM and CDR2 ANQGSEA. CDR3 amino acids: CSADSESQQETQYF. The CDR3 coding sequence is TGCAGCGCGGACAGTGAAAGCCAACAAGAGACCCAGTACTTC.

The chain recombines TRBV20-1 with TRBJ1-1; D is unresolved. CDR1 and CDR2 (germline): DFQATT, SNEGSKA (reference sequence). The CDR3 loop spans 13 amino acids. Trimming stripped 2 bases from V and 3 bases from J, with 10 bases between. CDR3 in amino acids: CSARRPDHTEAFF. The CDR3 DNA is TGCAGTGCTAGACGTCCGGACCACACTGAAGCTTTCTTT.

There are a few counts of this clonotype. The chain has TRBV5-1 and TRBJ2-7; maybe TRBD1 (6 bases). CDR1 is SGHRS and CDR2 is YFSETQ in the germline V gene. Trimming stripped 4 bases from V and 7 bases from J, with 15 bases between. This CDR3 is 13 amino acids long. The CDR3 sequence is CASSQASGQEQYF. In nucleotides, the CDR3 is TGCGCCAGCAGCCAGGCCTCCGGACAGGAGCAGTACTTC.

This clonotype is medium-sized (0.01 to 0.1%) in the sample. The chain couples TRBV7-2 to TRBJ2-5; D is possibly TRBD2 (6 bases). Germline assignment: CDR1 SGHTA and CDR2 FQGNSA. Trimming stripped 6 bases from V and 5 bases from J, with 16 bases between. This CDR3 has 14 residues. CDR3 nucleotides: TGTGCCAGCAGAAACCCCGGGAGTGGGGAGACCCAGTACTTC. Translation gives CASRNPGSGETQYF.

The chain couples TRBV14 to TRBJ2-7, with 9 bases aligning to TRBD2. With V trimmed by 4 bases and J by 3 bases, 7 bases remained unmatched. Per germline, CDR1 SGHDN and CDR2 FVKESK. This CDR3 comprises 15 residues. CDR3 region: CASSPRAGGLYEQYF. The DNA for the CDR3 is TGTGCCAGCAGCCCCCGAGCGGGGGGACTCTACGAGCAGTACTTC. Combining the CDR3 with reference TRBV14 and TRBJ2-7 gives the whole variable domain EAGVTQFPSHSVIEKGQTVTLRCDPISGHDNLYWYRRVMGKEIKFLLHFVKESKQDESGMPNNRFLAERTGGTYSTLKVQPAELEDSGVYFCASSPRAGGLYEQYFGPGTRLTVT.

The chain combines TRBV29-1 with TRBJ2-2; D perhaps matches TRBD2 (5 bases). The CDR3 runs 13 residues. Trimming took off 4 bases at V and 7 bases at J, with 13 bases between the two ends. Germline-derived CDR1 and CDR2 are SQVTM and ANQGSEA. CDR3 nucleotides: TGCAGCGTTGGAGGGCCAAGCCACGGGGAGCTGTTTTTT. Translated: CSVGGPSHGELFF.

In its sample, this clonotype was seen many times. CDR3 bases: TGTGCCAGCAGCCCTCTTTCCATGAACACTGAAGCTTTCTTT. This encodes CASSPLSMNTEAFF. This chain uses TRBV28 with TRBJ1-1; D gene uncertain. V gave up 6 bases and J gave up 0 bases, with 11 bases separating them. Germline loops: CDR1 MDHEN, CDR2 SYDVKM. This CDR3 is built from 14 residues.

By share, this clonotype counts as medium-sized. This chain joins TRBV19 and TRBJ2-1; the match to TRBD2 covers 9 bases. The CDR3 is made up of 15 amino acids. V dropped 2 bases and J dropped 7; count of bases not matched to a gene: 6. Germline V gene sequence: CDR1 LNHDA, CDR2 SQIVND (reference sequence). The CDR3 region is CASSIMAGGGNEQFF. The CDR3 DNA is TGTGCCAGTAGTATAATGGCGGGAGGGGGGAATGAGCAGTTCTTC. The full variable domain, with the rest looked up from reference TRBV19 and TRBJ2-1, is DGGITQSPKYLFRKEGQNVTLSCEQNLNHDAMYWYRQDPGQGLRLIYYSQIVNDFQKGDIAEGYSVSREKKESFPLTVTSAQKNPTAFYLCASSIMAGGGNEQFFGPGTRLTVL.

By sample fraction, this clonotype is medium-sized. The V call is TRBV11-2, the J call TRBJ2-1; 8 nucleotides line up with TRBD2. Germline CDR1 reads SGHAT; CDR2 reads FQNNGV. After removal of 9 bases from V and 0 bases from J, the junction contained 7 bases not matched to a gene. This CDR3 spans 15 amino acids. CDR3 DNA sequence: TGTGCCAGTTCCCTTAGCGGGACCTCCTACAATGAGCAGTTCTTC. Amino acids: CASSLSGTSYNEQFF.

Relative to its sample, this clonotype is medium-sized. The chain uses TRBV28 and TRBJ2-1; 9 bases are shared with TRBD1. CDR1 MDHEN and CDR2 SYDVKM come from the germline V gene. J gave up 2 bases and V 6 bases, and 23 bases lay outside the gene matches. This CDR3 contains 21 residues. The DNA of the CDR3 is TGTGCCAGCAGCTTACACTTAACCCACCTCCCGGGACAGGGACCCTACAATGAGCAGTTCTTC. Translation gives CASSLHLTHLPGQGPYNEQFF. The variable domain in full, completed from reference TRBV28 and TRBJ2-1, reads DVKVTQSSRYLVKRTGEKVFLECVQDMDHENMFWYRQDPGLGLRLIYFSYDVKMKEKGDIPEGYSVSREKKERFSLILESASTNQTSMYLCASSLHLTHLPGQGPYNEQFFGPGTRLTVL.

This clonotype was counted at least ten times. J is TRBJ1-1 and V is TRBV19; possibly TRBD1 for D (5 bases). Deletions cut 7 bases from V and 0 bases from J, with 12 bases between. Germline V CDR1 and CDR2: LNHDA, SQIVND (reference sequence). The CDR3 totals 14 residues. CDR3 bases: TGTGCCAGTAACCGGGACCGCTTGAACACTGAAGCTTTCTTT. It specifies CASNRDRLNTEAFF.

This clonotype was observed many times. V usage is TRBV3-1 and J usage is TRBJ2-2; the D is unclear. Deletions cut 3 bases from V and 7 bases from J, with 15 bases between. CDR3 length: 15 amino acids. Germline V gene data show CDR1 as LGHDT and CDR2 as YNNKEL (reference sequence). CDR3 protein: CASSQSFGYNGELFF. CDR3 coding DNA: TGTGCCAGCAGCCAGAGCTTTGGGTATAACGGGGAGCTGTTTTTT.